A selection of T cell receptor beta chains follows, all from one sample in a study of vaccination and CD4 T cells after COVID-19. Antigens of these TCRs are unknown. TCRdb passed the PCR reads through MiXCR, listing each CDR3 protein once. The table records approximately 7,900 distinct CDR3 sequences, around 40% of them present only once. Sequences were obtained from CD4+ T cells from blood, cultured in vitro. The receptors stem from a human donor in good health. CDR3s leave out the opening cysteine and the closing phenylalanine or tryptophan. The size of a clone is reported for some rows only, either as once, few or many, or as a class for expanded clones.

cdr3_length clone_size j_call v_call cdr3_aa
11 NA TRBJ1-2 TRBV15 ATSRVGGETVH
13 NA TRBJ2-3 TRBV4-1 ASSQVGVRTDTQY
12 few TRBJ1-1 TRBV10-3 AIRDRKSNTEAF
12 few TRBJ1-2 TRBV27 AGIPADLNYGYT
13 NA TRBJ2-3 TRBV27 ASSFTGLAGDTQY
10 NA TRBJ1-6 TRBV24-1 ATSDSPEPLH
8 NA TRBJ2-7 TRBV29-1 SVKDYEQY
14 few TRBJ2-5 TRBV20-1 SARPSGGGFGETQY
12 NA TRBJ2-7 TRBV2 ASSEGGVGYEQY
15 few TRBJ1-6 TRBV6-2/TRBV6-3 ASSLQDPVSYNSPLH
13 few TRBJ1-6 TRBV7-2 ASSFGDRMASPLH
14 NA TRBJ2-5 TRBV28 ASSGGDRGRRETQY
13 few TRBJ1-6 TRBV30 AWAQLNSGNSPLH
14 few TRBJ1-2 TRBV2 ASSEIDWTVRDGYT
15 few TRBJ1-1 TRBV21-1 ASSKGPRGRPNTEAF
11 NA TRBJ1-2 TRBV6-5 ASSYRVSYGYT
15 NA TRBJ2-7 TRBV7-6 ASSFGGRGGPSYEQY
12 few TRBJ1-3 TRBV10-3 AIRGGQEGNTIY
14 NA TRBJ2-5 TRBV6-2/TRBV6-3 ASSYSSQGFAKTQY
14 NA TRBJ1-4 TRBV10-1 ASSEGRGPANEKLF
14 NA TRBJ2-3 TRBV5-4 ASSGGTSGWIGTQY
14 few TRBJ1-3 TRBV10-3 AISESIGQGGNTIY
15 NA TRBJ2-1 TRBV6-5 ASSYQLLQGFYNEQF
13 NA TRBJ1-6 TRBV19 ASSMLAGSNSPLH
14 few TRBJ1-2 TRBV6-5 ASSSPGRGANYGYT
14 NA TRBJ2-6 TRBV6-1 ASSGWGGSGANVLT
14 medium-sized TRBJ2-1 TRBV7-8 ASSSSRQSSYNEQF
13 NA TRBJ2-1 TRBV19 ASSDQQGRYNEQF
12 NA TRBJ1-1 TRBV6-4 ASSDADRGTEAF
14 few TRBJ1-2 TRBV19 ASSIPSGGAYYGYT
12 few TRBJ1-2 TRBV6-1 ASRGQPPPYGYT
13 NA TRBJ2-7 TRBV4-3 ASSGQGTGKYEQY
12 NA TRBJ2-5 TRBV30 AWSGDRRQETQY
13 few TRBJ1-5 TRBV6-1 ASSEAGASNQPQH
9 NA TRBJ2-5 TRBV7-6 VSSRGETQY
12 NA TRBJ2-2 TRBV7-6 ASRQGTNTGELL
14 NA TRBJ1-1 TRBV19 ASSITGGVGNTEAF
13 NA TRBJ2-2 TRBV23-1 ASSQGEANTGELF
12 NA TRBJ1-2 TRBV11-2 ASSPAPGADGYT
11 NA TRBJ1-2 TRBV6-5 ASSYNINYGYT
15 few TRBJ2-1 TRBV11-2 ASSKRGGRWSDNEQF
11 NA TRBJ2-1 TRBV20-1 SGKLAGVNEQF
13 NA TRBJ2-5 TRBV20-1 SARGGQGVQETQY
11 few TRBJ1-2 TRBV6-2/TRBV6-3 ASTGQPNYGYT
12 NA TRBJ1-2 TRBV28 ASSSGTGLYGYT